This is a list of T cell receptor beta chains from one sample in a study of T-cell reconstitution after alpha-beta-depleted transplantation in children. MiXCR, applied by TCRdb to the PCR reads, yields one record per CDR3 protein. The table lists 530,000 or so distinct CDR3 sequences, 27% of them singletons. The sequencing used PBMCs, collected before TCRalphabeta/CD19-depleted stem cell transplant. All receptors derive from a boy under two years old with Wiskott-Aldrich syndrome, due to receive a stem cell transplant. The CDR3 runs from the conserved cysteine through the conserved F or W. The D gene is left open where the match is weak. Clone size is stated in some rows and not others, as once, few, many or a class when expanded.

J gene: TRBJ2-1; V gene: TRBV5-1; D gene: -; clone size: -; CDR3 protein: CASSWGAGGRGLVSNEQFF; CDR3 DNA: TGCGCCAGCAGCTGGGGTGCAGGGGGTCGGGGACTAGTGAGCAATGAGCAGTTCTTC
J gene: TRBJ1-6; V gene: TRBV27; D gene: -; clone size: few; CDR3 protein: CASNAGLINSPLHF; CDR3 DNA: TGTGCCAGTAATGCAGGGCTTATAAATTCACCCCTCCACTTT
J gene: TRBJ2-2; V gene: TRBV5-5; D gene: TRBD2; clone size: -; CDR3 protein: CASSQGYSGRAGELFF; CDR3 DNA: TGTGCCAGCAGCCAGGGGTATAGCGGGAGGGCCGGGGAGCTGTTTTTT
J gene: TRBJ2-2; V gene: TRBV20-1; D gene: TRBD1; clone size: few; CDR3 protein: CSARVRTGNTGELFF; CDR3 DNA: TGCAGTGCTAGGGTCCGGACAGGGAACACCGGGGAGCTGTTTTTT
J gene: TRBJ1-2; V gene: TRBV12-3/TRBV12-4; D gene: TRBD1; clone size: -; CDR3 protein: CASRLDRGDGYTF; CDR3 DNA: TGTGCCAGCAGATTAGACAGGGGCGATGGCTACACCTTC
J gene: TRBJ2-4; V gene: TRBV12-3/TRBV12-4; D gene: TRBD2; clone size: few; CDR3 protein: CASSPGTSGVAKNIQYF; CDR3 DNA: TGTGCCAGCAGCCCCGGGACTAGCGGGGTGGCCAAAAACATTCAGTACTTC
J gene: TRBJ2-3; V gene: TRBV2; D gene: TRBD2; clone size: -; CDR3 protein: CAKGTSGTDTQYF; CDR3 DNA: TGTGCCAAGGGGACTAGCGGCACAGATACGCAGTATTTT
J gene: TRBJ2-1; V gene: TRBV6-2/TRBV6-3; D gene: TRBD2; clone size: few; CDR3 protein: CASSYSGRTYNEQFF; CDR3 DNA: TGTGCCAGCAGTTATAGCGGGAGGACCTACAATGAGCAGTTCTTC
J gene: TRBJ2-5; V gene: TRBV12-3/TRBV12-4; D gene: -; clone size: -; CDR3 protein: CASSLAGRFQETQYF; CDR3 DNA: TGTGCCAGCAGTTTGGCGGGCCGCTTCCAAGAGACCCAGTACTTC
J gene: TRBJ2-3; V gene: TRBV4-2; D gene: -; clone size: once; CDR3 protein: CASSSEGADTQYF; CDR3 DNA: TGTGCCAGCAGCTCCGAAGGGGCAGATACGCAGTATTTT
J gene: TRBJ2-1; V gene: TRBV2; D gene: -; clone size: -; CDR3 protein: CASSGGGLINEQFF; CDR3 DNA: TGTGCCAGCAGTGGAGGAGGCCTTATAAATGAGCAGTTCTTC
J gene: TRBJ2-7; V gene: TRBV28; D gene: -; clone size: few; CDR3 protein: CASSLRTKEQYF; CDR3 DNA: TGTGCCAGCAGTTTAAGGACTAAAGAGCAGTACTTC
J gene: TRBJ1-1; V gene: TRBV5-1; D gene: -; clone size: -; CDR3 protein: CASSLINLGMNTEAFF; CDR3 DNA: TGCGCCAGCAGCTTAATTAACCTCGGGATGAACACTGAAGCTTTCTTT
J gene: TRBJ2-7; V gene: TRBV4-2; D gene: TRBD2; clone size: -; CDR3 protein: CASSQTSGNVYEQYF; CDR3 DNA: TGTGCCAGCAGCCAGACTAGCGGGAATGTCTACGAGCAGTACTTC
J gene: TRBJ2-3; V gene: TRBV20-1; D gene: -; clone size: few; CDR3 protein: CSAKIWGFDTQYF; CDR3 DNA: TGCAGTGCCAAGATTTGGGGGTTCGATACGCAGTATTTT
J gene: TRBJ1-2; V gene: TRBV7-6; D gene: TRBD1; clone size: few; CDR3 protein: CASSLGTGASGYTF; CDR3 DNA: TGTGCCAGCAGCCTGGGGACAGGGGCCAGTGGCTACACCTTC
J gene: TRBJ2-1; V gene: TRBV4-2; D gene: TRBD2; clone size: few; CDR3 protein: CASSQDASGRGNEQFF; CDR3 DNA: TGTGCCAGCAGCCAAGATGCTAGCGGGAGGGGCAATGAGCAGTTCTTC
J gene: TRBJ2-2; V gene: TRBV19; D gene: -; clone size: few; CDR3 protein: CASSITANTGELFF; CDR3 DNA: TGTGCCAGTAGTATAACAGCAAACACCGGGGAGCTGTTTTTT
J gene: TRBJ2-7; V gene: TRBV28; D gene: TRBD2; clone size: -; CDR3 protein: CASSLLSGRAYEQYF; CDR3 DNA: TGTGCCAGCAGTTTACTTAGCGGGAGGGCCTACGAGCAGTACTTC
J gene: TRBJ2-3; V gene: TRBV12-3/TRBV12-4; D gene: -; clone size: -; CDR3 protein: CASKPTATDTQYF; CDR3 DNA: TGTGCCAGCAAACCGACGGCCACAGATACGCAGTATTTT
J gene: TRBJ1-6; V gene: TRBV7-2; D gene: TRBD1; clone size: -; CDR3 protein: CASSLVVLGTGGVRLHF; CDR3 DNA: TGTGCCAGCAGCTTAGTCGTGTTGGGGACAGGGGGAGTTCGCCTCCACTTT
J gene: TRBJ2-7; V gene: TRBV20-1; D gene: -; clone size: many; CDR3 protein: CSARESLEQYF; CDR3 DNA: TGCAGTGCTAGGGAATCCCTCGAGCAGTACTTC
J gene: TRBJ2-1; V gene: TRBV5-1; D gene: TRBD2; clone size: -; CDR3 protein: CASSLGAGARYNEQFF; CDR3 DNA: TGCGCCAGCAGCTTGGGAGCGGGAGCTCGTTACAATGAGCAGTTCTTC
J gene: TRBJ2-1; V gene: TRBV5-1; D gene: -; clone size: few; CDR3 protein: CASTQTVAAHYNEQFF; CDR3 DNA: TGCGCCAGCACCCAGACAGTGGCAGCTCACTACAATGAGCAGTTCTTC
J gene: TRBJ2-1; V gene: TRBV15; D gene: TRBD1; clone size: -; CDR3 protein: CATSRHRGSGQDYNEQFF; CDR3 DNA: TGTGCCACCAGCAGACACCGAGGGTCGGGACAGGATTACAATGAGCAGTTCTTC
J gene: TRBJ1-2; V gene: TRBV29-1; D gene: -; clone size: -; CDR3 protein: CSVPRDTYYGYTF; CDR3 DNA: TGCAGCGTTCCCCGGGACACCTACTATGGCTACACCTTC
J gene: TRBJ2-7; V gene: TRBV28; D gene: -; clone size: many; CDR3 protein: CASSLSSTYEQYF; CDR3 DNA: TGTGCCAGCAGTTTATCCAGTACCTACGAGCAGTACTTC
J gene: TRBJ2-2; V gene: TRBV5-1; D gene: -; clone size: -; CDR3 protein: CASSFVSGGQNTGELFF; CDR3 DNA: TGCGCCAGCAGCTTCGTCTCGGGGGGCCAGAACACCGGGGAGCTGTTTTTT
J gene: TRBJ2-6; V gene: TRBV30; D gene: -; clone size: -; CDR3 protein: CACQKGGSSGANGLTF; CDR3 DNA: TGTGCCTGTCAAAAGGGGGGGAGCTCTGGGGCCAACGGCCTGACTTTC
J gene: TRBJ1-2; V gene: TRBV12-3/TRBV12-4; D gene: -; clone size: -; CDR3 protein: CASSPHSLNYGYTF; CDR3 DNA: TGTGCCAGCAGTCCTCACAGCCTTAACTATGGCTACACCTTC
J gene: TRBJ2-3; V gene: TRBV7-4; D gene: -; clone size: few; CDR3 protein: CASSLGGGVGTDTQYF; CDR3 DNA: TGTGCCAGCAGCTTAGGAGGCGGGGTGGGCACAGATACGCAGTATTTT
J gene: TRBJ1-5; V gene: TRBV5-6; D gene: TRBD1; clone size: -; CDR3 protein: CASSDGTGGHNSNQPQHF; CDR3 DNA: TGTGCCAGCAGCGACGGGACAGGAGGTCATAATAGCAATCAGCCCCAGCATTTT
J gene: TRBJ1-1; V gene: TRBV7-2; D gene: -; clone size: -; CDR3 protein: CASSTRWGTEAFF; CDR3 DNA: TGTGCCAGCAGCACCCGATGGGGCACTGAAGCTTTCTTT
J gene: TRBJ2-1; V gene: TRBV20-1; D gene: -; clone size: few; CDR3 protein: CSASKGSGEQFF; CDR3 DNA: TGCAGTGCTAGTAAAGGGAGCGGTGAGCAGTTCTTC
J gene: TRBJ2-2; V gene: TRBV15; D gene: -; clone size: -; CDR3 protein: CATSRDRAHEELFF; CDR3 DNA: TGTGCCACCAGCAGAGATCGAGCACACGAGGAGCTGTTTTTT
J gene: TRBJ1-6; V gene: TRBV9; D gene: -; clone size: -; CDR3 protein: CASRRTGLNSPLHF; CDR3 DNA: TGTGCCAGCAGACGCACGGGGTTAAATTCACCCCTCCACTTT
J gene: TRBJ1-4; V gene: TRBV19; D gene: -; clone size: -; CDR3 protein: CATRRNRSLFF; CDR3 DNA: TGTGCCACCAGGAGGAACCGTTCCCTGTTTTTT
J gene: TRBJ1-5; V gene: TRBV29-1; D gene: TRBD1; clone size: few; CDR3 protein: CSLSRGRSNQPQHF; CDR3 DNA: TGCAGCCTGTCTAGGGGGCGGAGCAATCAGCCCCAGCATTTT
J gene: TRBJ2-7; V gene: TRBV4-2; D gene: TRBD2; clone size: -; CDR3 protein: CASSQGTSVDEQYF; CDR3 DNA: TGTGCCAGCAGCCAAGGAACTAGCGTAGACGAGCAGTACTTC
J gene: TRBJ2-2; V gene: TRBV6-2/TRBV6-3; D gene: -; clone size: -; CDR3 protein: CASSRTDEELFF; CDR3 DNA: TGTGCCAGCAGTCGGACAGACGAGGAGCTGTTTTTT
J gene: TRBJ2-1; V gene: TRBV5-5; D gene: TRBD2; clone size: -; CDR3 protein: CASSLRLAGGPRDEQFF; CDR3 DNA: TGTGCCAGCAGTCTCCGTCTAGCGGGAGGGCCGCGTGATGAGCAGTTCTTC
J gene: TRBJ1-1; V gene: TRBV7-9; D gene: TRBD1; clone size: -; CDR3 protein: CASSSYDRDTEAFF; CDR3 DNA: TGTGCCAGCAGCAGCTATGACAGGGACACTGAAGCTTTCTTT
J gene: TRBJ2-7; V gene: TRBV30; D gene: TRBD2; clone size: -; CDR3 protein: CAWSVGAGGHEQYF; CDR3 DNA: TGTGCCTGGAGTGTAGGGGCGGGGGGTCACGAGCAGTACTTC
J gene: TRBJ2-5; V gene: TRBV7-3; D gene: TRBD1; clone size: once; CDR3 protein: CASSVTGARQETQYF; CDR3 DNA: TGTGCCAGCAGCGTCACAGGGGCCCGCCAAGAGACCCAGTACTTC
J gene: TRBJ2-2; V gene: TRBV25-1; D gene: -; clone size: -; CDR3 protein: CASSSAGGTGELFF; CDR3 DNA: TGTGCCAGCAGTAGTGCGGGCGGCACCGGGGAGCTGTTTTTT
J gene: TRBJ1-2; V gene: TRBV4-1; D gene: TRBD1; clone size: few; CDR3 protein: CASSQDQYGTGTPF; CDR3 DNA: TGCGCCAGCAGCCAAGATCAGTACGGGACAGGGACTCCCTTC
J gene: TRBJ2-3; V gene: TRBV6-1; D gene: -; clone size: -; CDR3 protein: CASSEAAEISTDTQYF; CDR3 DNA: TGTGCCAGCAGTGAAGCGGCGGAGATTAGCACAGATACGCAGTATTTT
J gene: TRBJ1-4; V gene: TRBV12-3/TRBV12-4; D gene: -; clone size: few; CDR3 protein: CASSFTGKTNEKLFF; CDR3 DNA: TGTGCCAGCAGCTTCACAGGGAAGACTAATGAAAAACTGTTTTTT
J gene: TRBJ2-2; V gene: TRBV5-1; D gene: -; clone size: -; CDR3 protein: CASSRGTENTGELFF; CDR3 DNA: TGCGCCAGCAGCCGCGGGACAGAGAACACCGGGGAGCTGTTTTTT
J gene: TRBJ2-3; V gene: TRBV5-1; D gene: -; clone size: -; CDR3 protein: CASKRRGDNTDTQYF; CDR3 DNA: TGCGCCAGCAAACGGCGAGGGGACAACACAGATACGCAGTATTTT
J gene: TRBJ2-4; V gene: TRBV9; D gene: TRBD2; clone size: -; CDR3 protein: CASSVTMTSGINIQYF; CDR3 DNA: TGTGCCAGCAGCGTGACGATGACTAGCGGGATAAACATTCAGTACTTC
J gene: TRBJ2-7; V gene: TRBV6-1; D gene: TRBD1; clone size: few; CDR3 protein: CASSIGLLGGTYEQYF; CDR3 DNA: TGTGCCAGCAGCATAGGCCTACTAGGGGGCACCTACGAGCAGTACTTC
J gene: TRBJ2-5; V gene: TRBV24-1; D gene: -; clone size: few; CDR3 protein: CATSEAGTLKETQYF; CDR3 DNA: TGTGCCACCAGTGAGGCCGGGACTTTAAAAGAGACCCAGTACTTC
J gene: TRBJ2-3; V gene: TRBV6-2/TRBV6-3; D gene: -; clone size: few; CDR3 protein: CASGRARFGGTDTQYF; CDR3 DNA: TGTGCCAGCGGGCGCGCTAGATTCGGGGGCACAGATACGCAGTATTTT
J gene: TRBJ2-5; V gene: TRBV25-1; D gene: TRBD2; clone size: -; CDR3 protein: CASTSGRETQYF; CDR3 DNA: TGTGCCAGCACTAGCGGGAGGGAGACCCAGTACTTC
J gene: TRBJ2-7; V gene: TRBV20-1; D gene: TRBD1; clone size: few; CDR3 protein: CSAPGTGPYEQYF; CDR3 DNA: TGCAGTGCTCCCGGGACAGGGCCCTACGAGCAGTACTTC
J gene: TRBJ2-2; V gene: TRBV4-2; D gene: -; clone size: -; CDR3 protein: CASSQDSRVTGELFF; CDR3 DNA: TGTGCCAGCAGCCAAGATTCTAGGGTCACCGGGGAGCTGTTTTTT